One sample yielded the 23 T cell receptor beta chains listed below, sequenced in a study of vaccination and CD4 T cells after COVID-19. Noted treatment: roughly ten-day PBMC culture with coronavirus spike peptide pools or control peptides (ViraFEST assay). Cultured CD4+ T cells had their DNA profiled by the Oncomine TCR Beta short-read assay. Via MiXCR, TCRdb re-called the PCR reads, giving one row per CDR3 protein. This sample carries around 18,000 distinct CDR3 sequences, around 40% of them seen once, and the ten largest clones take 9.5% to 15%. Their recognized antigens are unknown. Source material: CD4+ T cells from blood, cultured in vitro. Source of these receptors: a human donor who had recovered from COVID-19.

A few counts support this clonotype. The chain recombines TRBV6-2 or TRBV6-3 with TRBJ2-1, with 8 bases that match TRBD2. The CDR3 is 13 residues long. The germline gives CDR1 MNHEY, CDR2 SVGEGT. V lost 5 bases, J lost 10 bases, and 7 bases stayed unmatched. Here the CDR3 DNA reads TGTGCCAGCAGTCTAACGTTAGCGGGGGAGCAGTTCTTC. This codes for CASSLTLAGEQFF.

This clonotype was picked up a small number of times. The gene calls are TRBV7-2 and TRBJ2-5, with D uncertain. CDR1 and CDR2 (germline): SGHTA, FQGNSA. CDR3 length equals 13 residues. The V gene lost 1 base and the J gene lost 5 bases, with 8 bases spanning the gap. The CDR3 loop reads CASSLDAQETQYF. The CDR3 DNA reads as TGTGCCAGCAGCTTAGATGCCCAGGAGACCCAGTACTTC.

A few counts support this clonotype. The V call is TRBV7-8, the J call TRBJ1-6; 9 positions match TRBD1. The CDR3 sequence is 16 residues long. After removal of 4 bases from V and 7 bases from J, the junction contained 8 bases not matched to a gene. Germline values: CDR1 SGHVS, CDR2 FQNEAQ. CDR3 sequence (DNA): TGTGCCAGCAGCTCCTCTCGGACAGGGGACAATTCACCCCTCCACTTT. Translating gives CASSSSRTGDNSPLHF.

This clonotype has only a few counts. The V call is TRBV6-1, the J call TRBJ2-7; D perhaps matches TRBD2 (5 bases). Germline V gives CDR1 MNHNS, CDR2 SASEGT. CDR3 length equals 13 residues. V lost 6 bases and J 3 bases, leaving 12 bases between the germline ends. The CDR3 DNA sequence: TGTGCCAGCAGGCGAAGCGGTGACTACGAGCAGTACTTC. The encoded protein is CASRRSGDYEQYF.

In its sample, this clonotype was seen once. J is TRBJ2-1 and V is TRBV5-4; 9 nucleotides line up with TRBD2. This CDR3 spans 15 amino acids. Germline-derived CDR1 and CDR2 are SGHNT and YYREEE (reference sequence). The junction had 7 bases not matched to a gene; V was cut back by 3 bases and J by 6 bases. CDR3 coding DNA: TGTGCCAGCAGCTCGGGACTAGCTATTCGCAATGAGCAGTTCTTC. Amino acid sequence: CASSSGLAIRNEQFF.

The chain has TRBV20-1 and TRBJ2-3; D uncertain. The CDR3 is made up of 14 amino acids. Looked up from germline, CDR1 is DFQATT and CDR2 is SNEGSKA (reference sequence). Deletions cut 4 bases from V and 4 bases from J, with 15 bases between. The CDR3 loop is CSAKLSVPADTQYF. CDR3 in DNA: TGCAGTGCTAAGCTTTCAGTCCCGGCAGATACGCAGTATTTT.

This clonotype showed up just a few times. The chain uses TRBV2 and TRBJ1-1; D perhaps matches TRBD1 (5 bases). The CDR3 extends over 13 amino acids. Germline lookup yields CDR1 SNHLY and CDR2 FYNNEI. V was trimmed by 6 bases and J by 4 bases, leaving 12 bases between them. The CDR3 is CASRGPHGTEAFF. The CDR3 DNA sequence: TGTGCCAGCAGGGGGCCCCACGGCACTGAAGCTTTCTTT. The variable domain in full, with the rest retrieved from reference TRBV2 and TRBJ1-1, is EPEVTQTPSHQVTQMGQEVILRCVPISNHLYFYWYRQILGQKVEFLVSFYNNEISEKSEIFDDQFSVERPDGSNFTLKIRSTKLEDSAMYFCASRGPHGTEAFFGQGTRLTVV.

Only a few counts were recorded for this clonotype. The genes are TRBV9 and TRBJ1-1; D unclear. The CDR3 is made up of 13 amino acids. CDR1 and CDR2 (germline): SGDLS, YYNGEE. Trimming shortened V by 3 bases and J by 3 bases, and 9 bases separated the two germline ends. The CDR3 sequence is CASSATADTEAFF. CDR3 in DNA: TGTGCCAGCAGCGCCACGGCGGACACTGAAGCTTTCTTT.

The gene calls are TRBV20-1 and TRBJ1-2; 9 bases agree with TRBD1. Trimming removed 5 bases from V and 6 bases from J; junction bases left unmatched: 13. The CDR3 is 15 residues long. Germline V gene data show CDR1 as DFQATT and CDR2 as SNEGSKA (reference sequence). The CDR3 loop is CSAGRTGAARNGYTF. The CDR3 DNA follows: TGCAGTGCTGGACGGACAGGGGCTGCGCGTAATGGCTACACCTTC.

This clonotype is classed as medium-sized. CDR3 coding DNA: TGTGCCAGCAGCGATCGGGGGGGCCTCCTTTATAGCAATCAGCCCCAGCATTTT. Translating it yields CASSDRGGLLYSNQPQHF. The V and J genes are TRBV6-1 and TRBJ1-5; weak D call: TRBD1 (6 bases). The length of the CDR3 is 18 residues. Germline V gene data show CDR1 as MNHNS and CDR2 as SASEGT. The V end was cut by 6 bases, the J end by 0 bases, with 21 bases between.

This CDR3 is CSANARETQYF. DNA of the CDR3: TGCAGTGCTAATGCCCGAGAGACCCAGTACTTC. This chain links TRBV20-1 with TRBJ2-5; no clear D gene. Germline CDR1 reads DFQATT; CDR2 reads SNEGSKA (reference sequence). The CDR3 is 11 amino acids. V lost 4 bases, J lost 4 bases, and 7 bases lay in between.

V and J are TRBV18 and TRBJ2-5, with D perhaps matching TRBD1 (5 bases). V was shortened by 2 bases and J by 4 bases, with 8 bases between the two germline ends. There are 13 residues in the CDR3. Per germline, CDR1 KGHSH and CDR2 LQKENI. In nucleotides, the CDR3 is TGTGCCAGCTCACCATCAAGGGGAGAGACCCAGTACTTC. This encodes CASSPSRGETQYF.

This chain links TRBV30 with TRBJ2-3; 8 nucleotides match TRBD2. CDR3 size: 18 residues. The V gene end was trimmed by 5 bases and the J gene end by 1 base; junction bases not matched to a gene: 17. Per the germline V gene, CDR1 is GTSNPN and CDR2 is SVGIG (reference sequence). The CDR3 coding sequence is TGTGCCTGGGGGACCCCTGCGGGAGGACCCCTCGGCACAGATACGCAGTATTTT. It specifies CAWGTPAGGPLGTDTQYF.

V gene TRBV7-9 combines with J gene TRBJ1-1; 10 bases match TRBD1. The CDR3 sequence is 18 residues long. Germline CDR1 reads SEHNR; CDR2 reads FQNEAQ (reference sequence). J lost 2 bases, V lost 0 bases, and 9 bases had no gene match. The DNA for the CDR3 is TGTGCCAGCAGCTTAGCCCCCCGGGACAGGGGAAGAAACACTGAAGCTTTCTTT. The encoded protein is CASSLAPRDRGRNTEAFF.

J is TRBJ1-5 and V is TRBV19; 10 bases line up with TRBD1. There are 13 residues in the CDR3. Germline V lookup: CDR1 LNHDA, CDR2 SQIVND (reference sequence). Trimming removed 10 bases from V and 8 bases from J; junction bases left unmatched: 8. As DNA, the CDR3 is TGTGCCACCGGGGACAGGGGAGGAAAGCCCCAGCATTTT. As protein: CATGDRGGKPQHF.

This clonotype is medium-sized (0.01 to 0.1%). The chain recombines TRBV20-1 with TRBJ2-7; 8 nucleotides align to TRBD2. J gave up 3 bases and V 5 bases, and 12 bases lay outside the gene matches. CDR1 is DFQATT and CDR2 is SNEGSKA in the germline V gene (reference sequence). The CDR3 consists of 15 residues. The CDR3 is CSAGLPLADHYEQYF. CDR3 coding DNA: TGCAGTGCTGGACTCCCACTAGCGGACCACTACGAGCAGTACTTC.

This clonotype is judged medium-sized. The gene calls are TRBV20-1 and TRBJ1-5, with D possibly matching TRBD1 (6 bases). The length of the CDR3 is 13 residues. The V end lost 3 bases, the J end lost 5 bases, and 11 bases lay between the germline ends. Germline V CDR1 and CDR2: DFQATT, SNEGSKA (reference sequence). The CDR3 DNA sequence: TGCAGTGCTAGCAACAGGGCGGATCAGCCCCAGCATTTT. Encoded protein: CSASNRADQPQHF.

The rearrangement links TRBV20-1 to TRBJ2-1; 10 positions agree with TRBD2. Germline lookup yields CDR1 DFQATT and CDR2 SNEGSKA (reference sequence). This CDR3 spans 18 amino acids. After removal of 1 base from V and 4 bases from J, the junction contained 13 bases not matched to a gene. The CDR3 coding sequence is TGCAGTGCTAGAGTCCCCGGCGGCCCTAGCGGGGGATACAATGAGCAGTTCTTC. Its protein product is CSARVPGGPSGGYNEQFF.

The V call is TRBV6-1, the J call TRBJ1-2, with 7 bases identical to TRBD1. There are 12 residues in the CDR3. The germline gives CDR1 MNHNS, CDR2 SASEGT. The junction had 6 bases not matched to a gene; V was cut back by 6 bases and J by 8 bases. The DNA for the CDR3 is TGTGCCAGCAGGGGACAGCTATCGGGCTACACCTTC. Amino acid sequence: CASRGQLSGYTF.

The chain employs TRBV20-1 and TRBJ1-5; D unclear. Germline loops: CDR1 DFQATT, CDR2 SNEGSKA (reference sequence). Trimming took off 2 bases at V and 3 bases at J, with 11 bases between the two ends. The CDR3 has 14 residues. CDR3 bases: TGCAGTGCTAGATGGGGTCTTGACAATCAGCCCCAGCATTTT. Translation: CSARWGLDNQPQHF.

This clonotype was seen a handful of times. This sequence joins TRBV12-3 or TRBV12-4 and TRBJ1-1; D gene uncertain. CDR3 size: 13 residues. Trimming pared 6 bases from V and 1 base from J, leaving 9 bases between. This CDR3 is CASSHPQNTEAFF. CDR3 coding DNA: TGTGCCAGCAGCCATCCCCAGAACACTGAAGCTTTCTTT.

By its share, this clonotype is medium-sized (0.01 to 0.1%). The CDR3 coding sequence is TGTGCCAGCAGTGCCCGGGACGGAAGCACAGATACGCAGTATTTT. Its protein product is CASSARDGSTDTQYF. The chain uses TRBV27 and TRBJ2-3; either TRBD1 or TRBD2 may fit D (5 bases each). The germline V gene encodes CDR1 MNHEY and CDR2 SMNVEV (reference sequence). Trimming pared 5 bases from V and 0 bases from J, leaving 12 bases between. CDR3 length: 15 amino acids.

DNA of the CDR3: TGCGCCAGCAGCCAAGATCAACCGGCGAGCTCTGGAAACACCATATATTTT. This codes for CASSQDQPASSGNTIYF. The gene calls are TRBV4-1 and TRBJ1-3; D is unresolved. Trimming pared 0 bases from V and 0 bases from J, leaving 12 bases between. Per the germline V gene, CDR1 is MGHRA and CDR2 is YSYEKL. There are 17 residues in the CDR3.